This T cell receptor beta chain was found in a study of blood T cell repertoires in COVID-19. Germline assignment: CDR1 KGHDR and CDR2 SFDVKD. CDR3 length equals 14 residues. Trimming at V came to 10 bases and at J to 7 bases, leaving 5 bases not matched to a gene. The repertoire was sequenced with immunoSEQ multiplex PCR; TCRdb's copy has only in-frame clones and lacks some. This table holds about 500,000 clones, 80% to 90% found once. This clone was seen just once. Material for sequencing was peripheral blood. The chain is built from TRBV24-1 and TRBJ2-1, with TRBD2 matching over 14 bases. The origin of this receptor is a man younger than 30 with COVID-19, enrolled during active disease. CDR3 nucleotide sequence: TGTGCCACAGCGAGACTAGCGGGAGGGAATGAGCAGTTCTTC. Its translation is CATARLAGGNEQFF.